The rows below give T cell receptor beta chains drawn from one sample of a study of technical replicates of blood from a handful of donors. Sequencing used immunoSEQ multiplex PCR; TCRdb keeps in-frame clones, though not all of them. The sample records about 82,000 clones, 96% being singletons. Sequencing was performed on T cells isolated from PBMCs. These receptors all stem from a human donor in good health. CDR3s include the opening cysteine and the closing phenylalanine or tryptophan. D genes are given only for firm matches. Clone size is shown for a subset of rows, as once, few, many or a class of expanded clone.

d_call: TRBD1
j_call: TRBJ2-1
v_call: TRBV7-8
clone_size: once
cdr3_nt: TGTGCCAGCAGCCCTCTACTAAAGGGACAGGGTTTCGACAATGAGCAGTTCTTC
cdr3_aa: CASSPLLKGQGFDNEQFF

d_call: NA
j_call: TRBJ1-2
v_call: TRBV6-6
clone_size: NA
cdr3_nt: TGTGCCAGCAGAGCGGGACGGGAAATAAATGGCTACACCTTC
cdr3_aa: CASRAGREINGYTF

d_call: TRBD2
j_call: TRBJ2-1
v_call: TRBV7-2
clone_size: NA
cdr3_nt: TGTGCCAGCAGCTTATACCCCTATAGCGGGAACAATGAGCAGTTCTTC
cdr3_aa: CASSLYPYSGNNEQFF

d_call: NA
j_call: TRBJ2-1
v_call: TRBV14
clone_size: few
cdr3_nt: TGTGCCAGCAGCCAAGAAGGGGGGCTAGCGGTGTATTTCTCCTACAATGAGCAGTTCTTC
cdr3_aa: CASSQEGGLAVYFSYNEQFF

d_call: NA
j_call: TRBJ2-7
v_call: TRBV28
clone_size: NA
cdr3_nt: TGTGCCAGCAGTTTTGCCGCGCCCATTGGCTACGAGCAGTACTTC
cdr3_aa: CASSFAAPIGYEQYF

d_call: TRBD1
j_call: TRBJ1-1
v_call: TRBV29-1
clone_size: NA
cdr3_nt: TGCAGCGTAAGGGACAGCATGAACACTGAAGCTTTCTTT
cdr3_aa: CSVRDSMNTEAFF

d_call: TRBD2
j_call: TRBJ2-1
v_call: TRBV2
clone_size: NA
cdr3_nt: TGTGCCAGCAGTGATGCGGGGACTAGCGGGAGAGAGATAAGGTTGTCCTACAATGAGCAGTTCTTC
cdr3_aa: CASSDAGTSGREIRLSYNEQFF

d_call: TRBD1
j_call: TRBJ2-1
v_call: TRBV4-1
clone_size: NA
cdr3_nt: TGCGCCAGCAGCCAAGGACGAGCAGGGGGCAATGAGCAGTTCTTC
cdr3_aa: CASSQGRAGGNEQFF

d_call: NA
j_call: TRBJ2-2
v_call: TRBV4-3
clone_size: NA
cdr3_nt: TGCGCCAGCAGCCCCAGGGGCTTTTATGACGGGGAGCTGTTTTTT
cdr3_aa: CASSPRGFYDGELFF

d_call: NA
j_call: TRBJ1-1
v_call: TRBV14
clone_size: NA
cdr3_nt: TGTGCCAGCAGCCAAGGGGTGGGCCTTGGGGCCACTGAAGCTTTCTTT
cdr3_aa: CASSQGVGLGATEAFF

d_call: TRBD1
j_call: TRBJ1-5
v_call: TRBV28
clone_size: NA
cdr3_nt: TGTGCCAGCAGGTTTACAGGGGACGGGAGCAATCAGCCCCAGCATTTT
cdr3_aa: CASRFTGDGSNQPQHF

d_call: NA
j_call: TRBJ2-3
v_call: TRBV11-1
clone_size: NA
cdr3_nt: TGTGCCAGCAGCTTAGATGCGGCTAGCACAGATACGCAGTATTTT
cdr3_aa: CASSLDAASTDTQYF

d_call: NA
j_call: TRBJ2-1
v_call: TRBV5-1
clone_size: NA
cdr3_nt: TGCGCCAGCAGCCCGGCGGCGGAGAATGAGCAGTTCTTC
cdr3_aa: CASSPAAENEQFF

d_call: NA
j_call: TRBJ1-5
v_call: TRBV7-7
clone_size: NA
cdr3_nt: TGTGCTAGCAGCTTATGTCGGGGGGCCCATCAGCCCCAGCATTTT
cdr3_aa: CASSLCRGAHQPQHF

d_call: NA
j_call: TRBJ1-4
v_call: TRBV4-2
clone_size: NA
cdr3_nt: TGTGCCAGCAGCCAAGATCGTGAAAAACTGTTTTTT
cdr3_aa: CASSQDREKLFF

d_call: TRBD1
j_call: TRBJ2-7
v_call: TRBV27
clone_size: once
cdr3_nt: TGTGCCAGCAGTCCCTGGGACAGGTTATACGAGCAGTACTTC
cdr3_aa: CASSPWDRLYEQYF